A selection of T cell receptor beta chains follows, all from one sample in a study of T cells after yellow fever vaccination. MiXCR, run by TCRdb on the 5' RACE reads, gives a single entry per CDR3 protein. The sample comprises nearly 550,000 distinct CDR3 sequences, about 19% of which are singletons, and 14% rests with the top ten. The sample in question was PBMCs, obtained 15 days after the yellow fever booster vaccination. The source is a man aged 25 to 45 who received the YFV17D yellow fever vaccine. Each CDR3 is given with its conserved first and last residue. A D gene is named only where the DNA matches it firmly. Some rows have no size entry. The others give once, few or many, or a class for an expanded clone.

TGCGCCAGCAGCCAGACGACAGGTATGAACACTGAAGCTTTCTTT,CASSQTTGMNTEAFF,few,TRBJ1-1,TRBV4-3,.
TGTGCCAGCAGTTTAGGGCATAGCGGCAATGAGCAGTTCTTC,CASSLGHSGNEQFF,few,TRBJ2-1,TRBV12-3/TRBV12-4,.
TGTGCCAGCAGTTACTCGACTAGCGGGGGATACTACGAGCAGTACTTC,CASSYSTSGGYYEQYF,.,TRBJ2-7,TRBV6-5,TRBD2
TGTGCCAGCAGCGTTTTAGGGGCCACGCAAGAGACCCAGTACTTC,CASSVLGATQETQYF,few,TRBJ2-5,TRBV9,.
TGCAGCGTTGTGGGGGACATTCAGTACTTC,CSVVGDIQYF,few,TRBJ2-4,TRBV29-1,.
TGTGCCAGCAGTTCCCGGGCGGGGAACATTCAGTACTTC,CASSSRAGNIQYF,.,TRBJ2-4,TRBV12-3/TRBV12-4,.
TGTGCCAGCAGCTTGGGGGGGCTCTCCTACAATGAGCAGTTCTTC,CASSLGGLSYNEQFF,.,TRBJ2-1,TRBV7-2,.
TGTGCCAGCAGCTTGGCAGGGTCCATTAATGAAAAACTGTTTTTT,CASSLAGSINEKLFF,few,TRBJ1-4,TRBV7-2,.
TGTGCCAGCAGTGGGACCGTGTCAGATACGCAGTATTTT,CASSGTVSDTQYF,.,TRBJ2-3,TRBV2,.
TGTGCCACCAGTGAAGGCGACGGGAGGGTTTACTCCTACGAGCAGTACTTC,CATSEGDGRVYSYEQYF,.,TRBJ2-7,TRBV24-1,TRBD2
TGTGCCATCAAAGGTACAGGGAACACCGGGGAGCTGTTTTTT,CAIKGTGNTGELFF,.,TRBJ2-2,TRBV10-3,.
TGTGCCAACAGTACCCTGGGGCCTTACAATGAGCAGTTCTTC,CANSTLGPYNEQFF,.,TRBJ2-1,TRBV6-1,.
TGTGCCAGCAGTCCGAGCGGGGACAATGAGCAGTTCTTC,CASSPSGDNEQFF,few,TRBJ2-1,TRBV27,TRBD2
TGTGCCAGCAGCGCTTTTGGGGTCAAGGCCGGGGAGCTGTTTTTT,CASSAFGVKAGELFF,.,TRBJ2-2,TRBV7-9,.
TGTGCCAGCAGCTTAGCGGCAGGGGGCGGTACGCAGTATTTT,CASSLAAGGGTQYF,few,TRBJ2-3,TRBV7-2,TRBD1
TGTGCCACCAGCAGAGACGGGGTTTCACCCCTCCACTTT,CATSRDGVSPLHF,few,TRBJ1-6,TRBV15,.
TGTGCCAGCACCTTCGGACGAGGGGGCCCACAAGAGACCCAGTACTTC,CASTFGRGGPQETQYF,.,TRBJ2-5,TRBV7-9,TRBD1
TGTGCCAGCAGCCGGACCGAAGATACGCAGTATTTT,CASSRTEDTQYF,few,TRBJ2-3,TRBV12-3/TRBV12-4,.
TGTGCCAGCAGCTTAGCGTGGACAGGGGGCTACAATGAGCAGTTCTTC,CASSLAWTGGYNEQFF,.,TRBJ2-1,TRBV7-2,TRBD1
TGTGCCAGCAGCCCAAAACGAGGGTTCGTAATGAACACTGAAGCTTTCTTT,CASSPKRGFVMNTEAFF,.,TRBJ1-1,TRBV14,.
TGCGCCAGCGACTATCAAACCCGGGAGAGCTCCTACAATGAGCAGTTCTTC,CASDYQTRESSYNEQFF,.,TRBJ2-1,TRBV4-3,.
TGTGCCAGCAGCTCCACCCGGGAGAACTACGAGCAGTACTTC,CASSSTRENYEQYF,.,TRBJ2-7,TRBV7-9,.
TGTGCCAGCAGCTCCCGGGACAGGGGTGGGGATACGCAGTATTTT,CASSSRDRGGDTQYF,.,TRBJ2-3,TRBV7-8,TRBD1
TGCGCCAGCAGCTTGGAGGAGGGCGCAGATACGCAGTATTTT,CASSLEEGADTQYF,few,TRBJ2-3,TRBV5-1,.
TGCACCAGACAACAGGGGACCCAAGAGACCCAGTACTTC,CTRQQGTQETQYF,.,TRBJ2-5,TRBV1,.
TGCAGCGCTCCCCGGGGCCGTAGTGAAAAACTGTTTTTT,CSAPRGRSEKLFF,few,TRBJ1-4,TRBV20-1,.
TGTGCTAGTGGCCCCCCATTAGCGGAGACCCAGTACTTC,CASGPPLAETQYF,few,TRBJ2-5,TRBV12-5,.